This TCR beta chain was sequenced during a study of cytomegalovirus exposure and HLA in healthy donors. Broader study findings: Rare TCR sequences dominated, though some public TCRs recurred in many donors.

Sequencing used immunoSEQ multiplex PCR; TCRdb keeps in-frame clones, though not all of them. The data contain about 200,000 clones, 75% to 90% of them singletons. As regards this clone: Antigen: not known.

V dropped 3 bases and J dropped 8 bases, with 7 bases sitting between them. This CDR3 spans 12 amino acids. Germline V lookup: CDR1 KGHSH, CDR2 LQKENI. The sequenced material came from PBMCs. The sequence came from a woman aged 18-29 years in good health and CMV-seronegative. The rearrangement uses TRBV18 and TRBJ1-4; D ambiguous. CDR3: CASSPGEEKLFF. The CDR3 DNA follows: TGTGCCAGCTCACCTGGGGAGGAAAAACTGTTTTTT.